Here is one TCR beta chain with its context. Germline-derived CDR1 and CDR2 are WSHSY and SAAADI. CDR3 length: 12 amino acids. V was clipped by 8 bases and J by 5 bases, with 10 bases between them. Time point specified: after neoadjuvant nivolumab, at surgical resection. These data originate in a study of neoadjuvant anti-PD-1 for oral cavity cancer. The method was immunoSEQ multiplex PCR; TCRdb's version includes in-frame clones alone and lacks a portion of them. Found here are over 65,000 clones, approximately 81% of them singletons; the top ten hold about 3.7%. Material: PBMCs, obtained after nivolumab (anti-PD-1) treatment. The V gene is TRBV10-2, the J gene TRBJ1-5; the D is unclear. This TCR came from a person aged 40 to 85 with oral cavity squamous cell carcinoma. CDR3: CASARNDQPQHF. The CDR3 region has the DNA TGCGCCAGCGCGCGGAACGATCAGCCCCAGCATTTT.